This TCR beta chain was identified in a study of T cell repertoires in cytomegalovirus infection. The study's findings and limits: There were carriers of CMV plus the relevant HLA, and cumulative public TCR beta family frequency identified them.

The CDR3 runs to 12 residues. CDR1 and CDR2 (germline): MNHEY, SMNVEV (reference sequence). Trimming cost V 7 bases and J 10 bases, with 16 bases left between them. From the reads, TCRdb called clonotypes with MiXCR, one entry per CDR3 protein. The sample lists approximately 770,000 distinct CDR3 sequences; about 29% were seen once. A note on this clonotype: Its specificity is unknown.

The sequences come from cultured CD8+ T cells from PBMCs, collected from culture after CMV antigen stimulation. This receptor was obtained from a human donor in good health (CMV status not recorded). Some clones in this sample may be carry-over from other donors' samples. J is TRBJ2-5 and V is TRBV27; possible D gene TRBD2, 5 bases. DNA for the CDR3: TGTGCCAGCATCGGACCGGGGTGGGTCCAGTACTTC. Its translation is CASIGPGWVQYF.